The clone carrying this T cell receptor (beta chain) was detected a few times. This CDR3 spans 16 amino acids. CDR1 and CDR2 from the germline V gene are LGHNA and YNFKEQ. Trimming cost V 0 bases and J 6 bases; bases outside gene matches: 4. This specimen belongs to a study of cytomegalovirus exposure and HLA in healthy donors. Profiled with immunoSEQ multiplex PCR; TCRdb holds only in-frame clones, not every one. Among about 180,000 clones, about 85% were seen once, and the ten largest hold about a sixth. Sequencing used PBMCs. This sequence was found in a man between 18 and 35 years old in good health and CMV-seropositive. V gene TRBV4-2 combines with J gene TRBJ2-1; 11 nucleotides agree with TRBD2. The CDR3 region is CASSQDLSGGANEQFF. The CDR3 DNA reads TGTGCCAGCAGCCAAGATCTTAGCGGGGGGGCCAATGAGCAGTTCTTC.